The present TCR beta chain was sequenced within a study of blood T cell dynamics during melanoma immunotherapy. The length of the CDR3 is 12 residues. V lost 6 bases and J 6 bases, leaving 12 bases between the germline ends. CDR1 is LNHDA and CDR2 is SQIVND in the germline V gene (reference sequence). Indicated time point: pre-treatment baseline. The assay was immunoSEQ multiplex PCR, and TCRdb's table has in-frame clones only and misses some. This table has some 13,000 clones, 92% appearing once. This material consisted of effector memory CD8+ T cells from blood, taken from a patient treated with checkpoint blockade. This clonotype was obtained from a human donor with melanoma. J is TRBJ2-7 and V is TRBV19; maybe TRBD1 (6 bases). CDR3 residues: CASSPGVFEQYF. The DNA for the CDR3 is TGTGCCAGTAGCCCAGGGGTGTTCGAGCAGTACTTC.